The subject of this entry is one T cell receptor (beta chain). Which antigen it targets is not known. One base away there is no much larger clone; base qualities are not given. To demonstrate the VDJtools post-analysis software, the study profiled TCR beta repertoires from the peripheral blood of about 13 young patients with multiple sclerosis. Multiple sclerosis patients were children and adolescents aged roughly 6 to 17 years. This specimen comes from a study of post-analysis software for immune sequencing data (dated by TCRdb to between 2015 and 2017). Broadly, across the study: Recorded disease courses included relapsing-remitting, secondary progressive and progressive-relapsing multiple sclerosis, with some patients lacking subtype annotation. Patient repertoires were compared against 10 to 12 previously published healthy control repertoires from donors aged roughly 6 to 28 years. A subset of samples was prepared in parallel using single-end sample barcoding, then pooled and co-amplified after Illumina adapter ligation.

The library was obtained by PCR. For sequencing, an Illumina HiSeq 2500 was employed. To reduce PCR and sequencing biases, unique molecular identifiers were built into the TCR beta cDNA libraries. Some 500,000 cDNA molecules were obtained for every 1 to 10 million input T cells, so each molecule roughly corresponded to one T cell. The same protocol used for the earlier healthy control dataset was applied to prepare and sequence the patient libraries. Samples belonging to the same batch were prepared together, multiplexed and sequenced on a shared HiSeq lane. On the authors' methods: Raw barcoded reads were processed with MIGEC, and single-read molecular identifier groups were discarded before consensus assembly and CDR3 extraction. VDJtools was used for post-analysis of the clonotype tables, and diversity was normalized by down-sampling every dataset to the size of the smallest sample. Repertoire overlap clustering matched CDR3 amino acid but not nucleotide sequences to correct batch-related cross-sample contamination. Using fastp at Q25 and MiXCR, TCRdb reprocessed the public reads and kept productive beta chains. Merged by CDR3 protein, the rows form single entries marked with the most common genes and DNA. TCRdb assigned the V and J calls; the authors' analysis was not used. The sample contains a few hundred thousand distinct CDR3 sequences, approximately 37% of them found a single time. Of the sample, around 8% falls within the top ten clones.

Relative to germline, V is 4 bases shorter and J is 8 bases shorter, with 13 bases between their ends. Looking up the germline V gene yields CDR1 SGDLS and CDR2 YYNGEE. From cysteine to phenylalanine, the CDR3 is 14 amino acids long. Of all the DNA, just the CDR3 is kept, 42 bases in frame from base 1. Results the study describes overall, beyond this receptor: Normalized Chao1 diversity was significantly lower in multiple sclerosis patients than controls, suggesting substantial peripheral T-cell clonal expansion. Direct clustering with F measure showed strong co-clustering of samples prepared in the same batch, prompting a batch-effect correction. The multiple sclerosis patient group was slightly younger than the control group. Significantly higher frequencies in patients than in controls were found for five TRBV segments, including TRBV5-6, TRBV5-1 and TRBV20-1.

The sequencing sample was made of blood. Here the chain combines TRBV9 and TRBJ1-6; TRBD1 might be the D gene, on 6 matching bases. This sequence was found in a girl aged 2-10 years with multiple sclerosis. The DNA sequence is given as TGTGCCAGCAGCTCCACCCCAGGGGATTCACCCCTCCACTTT. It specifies CASSSTPGDSPLHF.